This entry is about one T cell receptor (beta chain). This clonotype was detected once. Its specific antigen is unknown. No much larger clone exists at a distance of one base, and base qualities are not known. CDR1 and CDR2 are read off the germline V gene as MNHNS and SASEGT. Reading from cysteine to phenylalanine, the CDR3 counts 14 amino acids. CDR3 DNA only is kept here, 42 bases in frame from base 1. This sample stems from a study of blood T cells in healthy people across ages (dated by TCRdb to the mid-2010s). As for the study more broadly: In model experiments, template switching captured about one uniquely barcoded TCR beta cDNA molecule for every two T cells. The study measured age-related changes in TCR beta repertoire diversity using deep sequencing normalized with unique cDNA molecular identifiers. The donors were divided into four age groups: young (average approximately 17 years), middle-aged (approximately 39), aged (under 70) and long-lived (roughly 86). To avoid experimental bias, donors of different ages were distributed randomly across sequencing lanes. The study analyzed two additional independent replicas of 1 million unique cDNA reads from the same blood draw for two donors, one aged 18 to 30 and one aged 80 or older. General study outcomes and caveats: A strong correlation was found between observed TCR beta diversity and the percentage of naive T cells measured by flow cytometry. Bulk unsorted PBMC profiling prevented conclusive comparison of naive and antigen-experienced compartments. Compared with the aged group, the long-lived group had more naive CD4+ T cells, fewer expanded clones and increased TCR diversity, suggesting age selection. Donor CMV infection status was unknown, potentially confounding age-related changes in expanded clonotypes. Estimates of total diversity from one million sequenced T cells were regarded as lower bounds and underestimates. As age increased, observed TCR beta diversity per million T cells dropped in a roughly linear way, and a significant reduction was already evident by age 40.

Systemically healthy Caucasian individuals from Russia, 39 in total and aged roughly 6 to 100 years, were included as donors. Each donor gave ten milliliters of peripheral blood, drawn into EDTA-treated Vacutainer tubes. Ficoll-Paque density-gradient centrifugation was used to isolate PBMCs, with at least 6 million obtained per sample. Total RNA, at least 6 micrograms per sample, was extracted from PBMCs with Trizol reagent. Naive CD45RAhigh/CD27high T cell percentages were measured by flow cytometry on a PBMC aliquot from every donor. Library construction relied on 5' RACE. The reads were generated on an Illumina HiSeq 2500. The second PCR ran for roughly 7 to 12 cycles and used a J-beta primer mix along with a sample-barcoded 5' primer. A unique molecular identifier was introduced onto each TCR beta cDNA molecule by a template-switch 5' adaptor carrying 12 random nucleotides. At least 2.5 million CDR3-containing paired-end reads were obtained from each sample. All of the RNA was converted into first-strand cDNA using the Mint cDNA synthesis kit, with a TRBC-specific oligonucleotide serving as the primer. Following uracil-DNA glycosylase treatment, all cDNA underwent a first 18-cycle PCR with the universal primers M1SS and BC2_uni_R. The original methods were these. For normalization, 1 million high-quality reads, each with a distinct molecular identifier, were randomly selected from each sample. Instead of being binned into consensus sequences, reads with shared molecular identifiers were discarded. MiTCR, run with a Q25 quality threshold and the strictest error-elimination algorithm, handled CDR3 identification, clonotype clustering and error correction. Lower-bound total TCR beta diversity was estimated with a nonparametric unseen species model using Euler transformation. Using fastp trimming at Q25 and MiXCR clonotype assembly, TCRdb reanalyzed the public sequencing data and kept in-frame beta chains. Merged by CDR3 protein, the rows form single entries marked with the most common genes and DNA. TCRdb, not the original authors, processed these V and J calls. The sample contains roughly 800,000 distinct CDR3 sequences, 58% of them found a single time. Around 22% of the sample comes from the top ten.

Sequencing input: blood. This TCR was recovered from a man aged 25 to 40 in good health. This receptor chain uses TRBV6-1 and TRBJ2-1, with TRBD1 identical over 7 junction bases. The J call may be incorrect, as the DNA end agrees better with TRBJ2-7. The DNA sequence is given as TGTGCCAGCAGTTTCACAGGGGATTACAATGAGCAGTACTTC. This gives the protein CASSFTGDYNEQYF.